This T cell receptor (beta chain) was sequenced during a study of blood T cell repertoires in COVID-19. Study context: The cDNA or gDNA used as material had been derived from T cells, B-cell-depleted T cells, or PBMCs.

The study recruited people aged roughly 18 to 95 years across under 25 US areas. Clinical histories supplied by participants themselves formed the basis of cohort assignment. With 4 bases clipped from V and 3 bases from J, the junction kept 5 bases outside the gene matches. This CDR3 has 14 amino acids. Germline V gene lookup returns CDR1 SGHRS and CDR2 YFSETQ. In the authors' methods: It was from reference gene primer amplification that nucleated cell counts were estimated. Profiling relied on immunoSEQ multiplex PCR, and the TCRdb table lists in-frame clones only, not all of them. The V and J calls and the clone size are those of that table, but D and trimming were determined from the DNA. The sample holds over 250,000 clones, approximately 80% seen once. This clone came up once.

The chain combines TRBV5-1 with TRBJ2-5; 8 bases line up with TRBD1. The clonotype comes from a man aged 40-50 years who had been exposed to COVID-19. Source material: PBMCs or T cells enriched from blood (not recorded which). DNA of the CDR3: TGCGCCAGCAGCCCGATGGACAGGGAAGAGACCCAGTACTTC. Its translation: CASSPMDREETQYF.